This T cell receptor beta chain was recovered during a study of Ad26.COV2.S vaccination and SARS-CoV-2 variants. V was cut by 5 bases and J by 5 bases, with 9 bases left in between. The CDR3 is 12 amino acids. Germline CDR1 and CDR2: MGHDK and SYGVNS. The repertoire was sequenced with immunoSEQ multiplex PCR; TCRdb's copy has only in-frame clones and lacks some. This table has about 350,000 clones, about 90% appearing once. Regarding the study as a whole: People who got the vaccine or the placebo had similar non-spike TCR breadth. Assessments of TCR breadth and depth may have underestimated the total T cell responses. It was vaccine recipients, not placebo recipients, who had the higher spike-specific TCR breadth. In vaccinated individuals, spike-specific CD8+ and CD4+ T cell responses reportedly displayed substantial breadth.

Details on this clone: Its target is unknown.

The sequence was obtained from a human donor who had recovered from COVID-19. The sequences come from peripheral blood, collected after recovery from COVID-19. J is TRBJ1-2 and V is TRBV25-1; D uncertain. The CDR3 spells CASSLGMYGYTF. CDR3 nucleotide sequence: TGTGCCAGCAGTCTGGGGATGTATGGCTACACCTTC.